The 2 T cell receptor beta chains listed next were all sequenced from one sample in a study of blood T cell repertoires in COVID-19. Sequenced by immunoSEQ multiplex PCR; TCRdb stores in-frame clones only, minus some. This sample has approximately 230,000 clones, with roughly 88% found just once. The sequenced sample was peripheral blood. Every receptor here comes from a man older than 75 with acute or convalescent COVID-19.

J is TRBJ2-5 and V is TRBV27, with TRBD2 as a possible D gene (5 bases). Germline assignment: CDR1 MNHEY and CDR2 SMNVEV (reference sequence). V was shortened by 4 bases and J by 7 bases, with 13 bases between the two germline ends. This CDR3 is 13 amino acids long. CDR3 sequence: CASSSVSRGTQYF. In DNA, the CDR3 is TGTGCCAGCAGTTCAGTAAGCCGGGGGACCCAGTACTTC.

The chain joins TRBV11-3 to TRBJ2-2; a possible D gene is TRBD1 (5 bases). V was trimmed by 5 bases and J by 4 bases, leaving 8 bases between them. The CDR3 extends over 13 amino acids. Germline V gene lookup returns CDR1 SGHNT and CDR2 YENEEA. CDR3 amino acids: CASSLTGTGELFF. CDR3 nucleotides: TGTGCCAGCAGCCTTACAGGCACCGGGGAGCTGTTTTTT.